The clone carrying this T cell receptor beta chain showed up just a few times. The antigen remains unidentified. Data came from immunoSEQ multiplex PCR; TCRdb stores just in-frame clones and leaves some out. This sample has fewer than 130,000 clones, with 67% found just once. Trimming pared 0 bases from V and 2 bases from J, leaving 8 bases between. Germline V lookup: CDR1 SGDLS, CDR2 YYNGEE. The length of the CDR3 is 14 residues. The sample comes from a study of shared clonotypes between healthy human individuals. Looking at the study overall: The plates for each donor numbered three CD4 naive, three CD4 memory, two CD8 naive and one CD8 memory.

Regarding the study as a whole: The study found lower generation probabilities in non-shared clonotypes than in those shared by all four donors. Rarefaction exposed incomplete sorted-subset sequencing despite large depth. Among four donors, roughly 5.4% of naive CD4 clonotypes were found in common.

The sequence derives from a woman aged 25 to 45 in good health. The sequenced material came from memory CD8+ T cells sorted from blood. Subset given: CD45RO+ cells pooled with CCR7-negative TemRA cells. This chain uses TRBV9 with TRBJ1-2; possibly TRBD1 for D (5 bases). The CDR3 spells CASSVAGNNYGYTF. The DNA for the CDR3 is TGTGCCAGCAGCGTAGCAGGGAACAACTATGGCTACACCTTC.